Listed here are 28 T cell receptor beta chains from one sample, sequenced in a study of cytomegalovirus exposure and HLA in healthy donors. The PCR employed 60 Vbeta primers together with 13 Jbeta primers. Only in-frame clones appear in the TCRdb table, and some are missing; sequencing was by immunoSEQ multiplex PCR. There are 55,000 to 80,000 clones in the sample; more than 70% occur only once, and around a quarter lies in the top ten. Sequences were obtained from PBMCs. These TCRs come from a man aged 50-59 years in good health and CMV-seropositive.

The CDR3: CAWSVPSQGARGETQYF. For the CDR3, the DNA is TGTGCCTGGAGTGTCCCATCACAGGGGGCAAGGGGGGAGACCCAGTACTTC. The V and J genes are TRBV30 and TRBJ2-5; 9 nucleotides align to TRBD1. The CDR3 runs 17 residues. With V trimmed by 0 bases and J by 5 bases, 13 bases remained unmatched. CDR1 GTSNPN and CDR2 SVGIG come from the germline V gene (reference sequence).

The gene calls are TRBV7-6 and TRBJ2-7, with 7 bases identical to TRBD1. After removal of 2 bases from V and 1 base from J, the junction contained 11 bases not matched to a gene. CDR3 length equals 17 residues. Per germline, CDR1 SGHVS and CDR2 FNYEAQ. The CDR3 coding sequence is TGTGCCAGCAGCTTAAGGACAGGCCCTATTACATCCTACGAGCAGTACTTC. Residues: CASSLRTGPITSYEQYF.

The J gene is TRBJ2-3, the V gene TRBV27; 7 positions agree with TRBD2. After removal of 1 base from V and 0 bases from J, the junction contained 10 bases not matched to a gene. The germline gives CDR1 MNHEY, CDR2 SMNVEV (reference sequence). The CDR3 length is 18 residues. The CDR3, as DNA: TGTGCCAGCAGTTTATGGGGGGGAAGTAGCGGGAGCACAGATACGCAGTATTTT. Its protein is CASSLWGGSSGSTDTQYF.

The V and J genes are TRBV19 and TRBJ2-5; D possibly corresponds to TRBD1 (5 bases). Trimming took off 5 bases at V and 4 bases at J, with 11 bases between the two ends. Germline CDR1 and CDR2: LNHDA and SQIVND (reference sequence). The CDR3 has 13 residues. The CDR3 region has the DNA TGTGCCAGTAGTTCCAGGGCCACAGAGACCCAGTACTTC. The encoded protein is CASSSRATETQYF.

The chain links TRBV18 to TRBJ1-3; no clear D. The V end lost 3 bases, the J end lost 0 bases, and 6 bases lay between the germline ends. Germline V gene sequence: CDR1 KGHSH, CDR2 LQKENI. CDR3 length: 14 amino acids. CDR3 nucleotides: TGTGCCAGCTCACCCCAGAACTCTGGAAACACCATATATTTT. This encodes CASSPQNSGNTIYF.

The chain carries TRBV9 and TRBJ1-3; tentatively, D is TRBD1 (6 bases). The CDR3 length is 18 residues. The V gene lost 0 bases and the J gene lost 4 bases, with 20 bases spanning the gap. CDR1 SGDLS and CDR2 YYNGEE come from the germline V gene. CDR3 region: CASSVGWGRGGRGNTIYF. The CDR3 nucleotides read TGTGCCAGCAGCGTAGGCTGGGGACGCGGGGGGCGCGGAAACACCATATATTTT.

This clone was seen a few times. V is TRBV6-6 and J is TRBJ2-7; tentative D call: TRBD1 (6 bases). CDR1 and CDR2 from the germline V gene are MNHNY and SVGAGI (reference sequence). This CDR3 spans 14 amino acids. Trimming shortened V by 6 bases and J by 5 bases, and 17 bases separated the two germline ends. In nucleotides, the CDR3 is TGTGCCAGCAGCCCCCCAGGGGATTGGGACGAGCAGTACTTC. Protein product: CASSPPGDWDEQYF.

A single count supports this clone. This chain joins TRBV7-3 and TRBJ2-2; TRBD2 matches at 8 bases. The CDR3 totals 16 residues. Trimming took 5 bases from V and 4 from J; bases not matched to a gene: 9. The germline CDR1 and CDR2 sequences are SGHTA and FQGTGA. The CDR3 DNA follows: TGTGCCAGCAGCCCAGATTCGGGAGGGTTCACCGGGGAGCTGTTTTTT. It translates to CASSPDSGGFTGELFF.

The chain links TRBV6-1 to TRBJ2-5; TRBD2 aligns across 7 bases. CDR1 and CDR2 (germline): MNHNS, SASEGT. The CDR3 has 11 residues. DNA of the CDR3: TGTGCTTGGGGGGGTCAAGAGACCCAGTACTTC. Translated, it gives CAWGGQETQYF.

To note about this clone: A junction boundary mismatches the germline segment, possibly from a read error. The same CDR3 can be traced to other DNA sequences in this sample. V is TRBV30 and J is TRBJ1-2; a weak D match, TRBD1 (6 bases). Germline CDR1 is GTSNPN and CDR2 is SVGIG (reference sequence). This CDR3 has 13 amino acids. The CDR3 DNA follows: TGCGCCTGGAGTACAGGGTCCGGATATGGCTACACCTTC. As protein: CAWSTGSGYGYTF.

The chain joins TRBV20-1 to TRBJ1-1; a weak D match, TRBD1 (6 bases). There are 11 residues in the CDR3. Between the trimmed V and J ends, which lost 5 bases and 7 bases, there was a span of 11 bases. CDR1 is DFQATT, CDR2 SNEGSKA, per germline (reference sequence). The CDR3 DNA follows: TGCAGTGCTTTCGGACAGAATGAAGCTTTCTTT. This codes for CSAFGQNEAFF.

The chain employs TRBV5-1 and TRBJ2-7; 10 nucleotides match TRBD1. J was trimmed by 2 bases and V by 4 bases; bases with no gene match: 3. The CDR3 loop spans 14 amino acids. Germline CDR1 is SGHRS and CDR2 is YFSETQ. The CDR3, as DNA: TGCGCCAGCAGCGCGGGACAGGGGACCTACGAGCAGTACTTC. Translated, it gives CASSAGQGTYEQYF. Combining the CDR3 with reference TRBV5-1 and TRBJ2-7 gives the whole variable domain KAGVTQTPRYLIKTRGQQVTLSCSPISGHRSVSWYQQTPGQGLQFLFEYFSETQRNKGNFPGRFSGRQFSNSRSEMNVSTLELGDSALYLCASSAGQGTYEQYFGPGTRLTVT.

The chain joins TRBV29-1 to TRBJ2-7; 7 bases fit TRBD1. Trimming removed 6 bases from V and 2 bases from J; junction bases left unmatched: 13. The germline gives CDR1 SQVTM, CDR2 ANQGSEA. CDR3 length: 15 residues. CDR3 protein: CSVGSFGRGTYEQYF. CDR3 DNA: TGCAGCGTCGGAAGCTTTGGCAGGGGGACCTACGAGCAGTACTTC.

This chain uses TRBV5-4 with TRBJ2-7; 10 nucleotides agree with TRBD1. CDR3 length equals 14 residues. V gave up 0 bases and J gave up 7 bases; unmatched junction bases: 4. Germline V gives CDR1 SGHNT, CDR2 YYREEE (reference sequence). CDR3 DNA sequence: TGTGCCAGCAGCTTGGGGGACAGGGGAAGGGAGCAGTACTTC. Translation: CASSLGDRGREQYF.

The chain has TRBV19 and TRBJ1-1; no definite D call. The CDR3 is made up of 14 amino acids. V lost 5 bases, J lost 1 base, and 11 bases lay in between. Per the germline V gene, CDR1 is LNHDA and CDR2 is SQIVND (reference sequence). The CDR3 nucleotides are TGTGCCAGTAGTGGGCAGGCGAAGAACACTGAAGCTTTCTTT. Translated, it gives CASSGQAKNTEAFF.

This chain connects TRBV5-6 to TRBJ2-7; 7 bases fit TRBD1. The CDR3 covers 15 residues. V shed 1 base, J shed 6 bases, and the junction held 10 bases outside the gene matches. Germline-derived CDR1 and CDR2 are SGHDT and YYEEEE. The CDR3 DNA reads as TGTGCCAGCAGCTTGAAAGCCGGGACAGTTGCCGAGCAGTACTTC. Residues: CASSLKAGTVAEQYF.

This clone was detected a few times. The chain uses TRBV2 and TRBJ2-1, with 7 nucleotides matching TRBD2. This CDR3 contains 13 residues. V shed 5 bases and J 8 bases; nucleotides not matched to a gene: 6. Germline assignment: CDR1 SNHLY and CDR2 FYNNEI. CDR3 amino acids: CASSPSGRDEQFF. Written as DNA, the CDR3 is TGTGCCAGCAGTCCCTCGGGGAGGGATGAGCAGTTCTTC.

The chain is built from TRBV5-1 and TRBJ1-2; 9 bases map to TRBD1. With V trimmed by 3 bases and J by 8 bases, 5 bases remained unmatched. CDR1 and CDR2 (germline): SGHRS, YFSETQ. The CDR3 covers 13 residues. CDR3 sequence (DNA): TGCGCCAGCAGCTCACAGGGGGCTGGGGGCTACACCTTC. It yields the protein CASSSQGAGGYTF.

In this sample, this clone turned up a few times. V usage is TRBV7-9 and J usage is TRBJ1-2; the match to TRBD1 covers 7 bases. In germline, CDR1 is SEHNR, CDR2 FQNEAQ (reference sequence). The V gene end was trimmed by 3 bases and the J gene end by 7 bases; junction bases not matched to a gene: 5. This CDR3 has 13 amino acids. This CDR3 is CASSFTGVGGYTF. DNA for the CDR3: TGTGCCAGCAGCTTTACAGGGGTGGGTGGCTACACCTTC.

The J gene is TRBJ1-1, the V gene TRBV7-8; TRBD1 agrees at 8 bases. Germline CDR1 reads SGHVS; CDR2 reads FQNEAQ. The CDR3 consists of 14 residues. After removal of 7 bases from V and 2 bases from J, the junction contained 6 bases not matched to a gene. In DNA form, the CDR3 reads TGTGCCAGCAAACGGACAGGGCGAAACACTGAAGCTTTCTTT. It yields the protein CASKRTGRNTEAFF. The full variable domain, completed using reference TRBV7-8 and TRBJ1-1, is GAGVSQSPRYKVAKRGQDVALRCDPISGHVSLFWYQQALGQGPEFLTYFQNEAQLDKSGLPSDRFFAERPEGSVSTLKIQRTQQEDSAVYLCASKRTGRNTEAFFGQGTRLTVV.

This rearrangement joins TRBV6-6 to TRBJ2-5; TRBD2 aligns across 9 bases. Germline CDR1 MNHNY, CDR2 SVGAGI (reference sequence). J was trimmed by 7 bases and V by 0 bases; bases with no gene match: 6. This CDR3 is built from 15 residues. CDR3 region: CASSYSTAGGLTQYF. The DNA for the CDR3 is TGTGCCAGCAGTTACTCGACAGCGGGGGGCTTGACCCAGTACTTC.

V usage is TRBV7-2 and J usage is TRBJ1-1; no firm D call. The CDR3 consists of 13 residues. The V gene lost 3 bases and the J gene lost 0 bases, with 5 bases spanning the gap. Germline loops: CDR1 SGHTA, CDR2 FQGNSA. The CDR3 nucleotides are TGTGCCAGCAGCTTTGCGTTGAACACTGAAGCTTTCTTT. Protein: CASSFALNTEAFF.

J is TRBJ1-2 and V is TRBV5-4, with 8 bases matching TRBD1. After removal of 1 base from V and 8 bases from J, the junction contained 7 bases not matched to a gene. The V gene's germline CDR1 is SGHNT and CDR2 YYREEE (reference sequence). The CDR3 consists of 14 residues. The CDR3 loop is CASSLPQGAEGYTF. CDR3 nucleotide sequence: TGTGCCAGCAGCTTGCCTCAGGGGGCGGAGGGCTACACCTTC. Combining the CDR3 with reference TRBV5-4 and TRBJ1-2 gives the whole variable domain ETGVTQSPTHLIKTRGQQVTLRCSSQSGHNTVSWYQQALGQGPQFIFQYYREEENGRGNFPPRFSGLQFPNYSSELNVNALELDDSALYLCASSLPQGAEGYTFGSGTRLTVV.

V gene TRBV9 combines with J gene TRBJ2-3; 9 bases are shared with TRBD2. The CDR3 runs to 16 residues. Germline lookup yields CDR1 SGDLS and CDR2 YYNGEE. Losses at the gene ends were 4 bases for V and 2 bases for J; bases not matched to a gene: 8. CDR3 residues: CASSTGRLAATDTQYF. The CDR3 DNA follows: TGTGCCAGCAGCACTGGACGACTAGCGGCCACAGATACGCAGTATTTT.

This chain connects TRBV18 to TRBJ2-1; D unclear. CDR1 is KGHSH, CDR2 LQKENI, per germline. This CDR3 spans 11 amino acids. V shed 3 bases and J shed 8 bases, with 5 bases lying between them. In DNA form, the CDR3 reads TGTGCCAGCTCACCCGGTTATGAGCAGTTCTTC. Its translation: CASSPGYEQFF.

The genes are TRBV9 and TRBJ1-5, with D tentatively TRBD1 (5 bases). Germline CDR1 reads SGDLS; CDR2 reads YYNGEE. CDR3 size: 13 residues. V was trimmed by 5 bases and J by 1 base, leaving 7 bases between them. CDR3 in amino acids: CASSGGSNQPQHF. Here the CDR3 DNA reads TGTGCCAGCAGTGGGGGGAGCAATCAGCCCCAGCATTTT.

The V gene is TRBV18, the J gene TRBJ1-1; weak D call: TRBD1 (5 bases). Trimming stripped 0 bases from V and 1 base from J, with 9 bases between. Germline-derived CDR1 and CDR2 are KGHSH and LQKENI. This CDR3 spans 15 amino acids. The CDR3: CASSPPRQQNTEAFF. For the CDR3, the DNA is TGTGCCAGCTCACCACCGAGACAGCAGAACACTGAAGCTTTCTTT.

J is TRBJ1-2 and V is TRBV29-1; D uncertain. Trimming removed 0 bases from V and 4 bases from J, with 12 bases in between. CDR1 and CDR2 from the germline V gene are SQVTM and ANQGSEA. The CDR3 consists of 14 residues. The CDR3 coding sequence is TGCAGCGTTGAAGATAATCCAGACTTCTATGGCTACACCTTC. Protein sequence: CSVEDNPDFYGYTF.